Listed below are T cell receptor beta chains from one sample, sequenced in a study of beta chain features in type 1 diabetes. Measured with immunoSEQ multiplex PCR; TCRdb has only the in-frame clones, and not every one. The repertoire holds under 300,000 clones, approximately 13% seen once, with 0.019% in the top ten. Sequenced sample: naive CD4+ T cells from blood. These receptors were obtained from a man aged 30-40 years with type 1 diabetes. Both conserved end residues are part of each CDR3. The D gene is left open where the match is weak. Clone size, where shown, is once, few, many, or a class for clones that have expanded.

TRBJ2-1,-,-,TRBV5-1,CASSLGSHRDNEQFF,TGCGCCAGCAGCTTGGGGTCACATCGGGACAATGAGCAGTTCTTC
TRBJ1-2,TRBD1,-,TRBV5-1,CASSLGATGRNGYTF,TGCGCCAGCAGCTTGGGGGCGACAGGGCGGAATGGCTACACCTTC
TRBJ2-3,-,few,TRBV4-1,CASSQDLAGTVGTDTQYF,TGCGCCAGCAGCCAAGATCTGGCGGGAACCGTTGGGACAGATACGCAGTATTTT
TRBJ1-2,TRBD1,few,TRBV4-1,CASSHPDRGSYGYTF,TGCGCCAGCAGCCACCCGGACAGGGGAAGCTATGGCTACACCTTC
TRBJ2-2,-,-,TRBV9,CASSPLGGRDTGELFF,TGTGCCAGCAGCCCTCTAGGGGGACGCGACACCGGGGAGCTGTTTTTT
TRBJ1-1,-,-,TRBV6-5,CASTRGTEAFF,TGTGCCAGCACTCGGGGGACTGAAGCTTTCTTT
TRBJ1-1,-,few,TRBV5-6,CASSLESRGTEAFF,TGTGCCAGCAGCTTGGAGTCCCGAGGAACTGAAGCTTTCTTT
TRBJ2-5,TRBD1,-,TRBV29-1,CSVDRRQGAKETQYF,TGCAGCGTTGATCGGCGGCAGGGGGCGAAGGAGACCCAGTACTTC
TRBJ1-2,-,few,TRBV25-1,CASRGNTGRGYGYTF,TGTGCCAGCAGGGGGAACACAGGGCGCGGCTATGGCTACACCTTC
TRBJ1-1,TRBD1,-,TRBV5-1,CASSVEQGPVTEAFF,TGCGCCAGCAGCGTAGAACAGGGGCCCGTCACTGAAGCTTTCTTT
TRBJ2-5,-,few,TRBV5-6,CASSLVEETQYF,TGTGCCAGCAGCTTGGTCGAGGAGACCCAGTACTTC
TRBJ1-5,-,once,TRBV18,CASRTADNQPQHF,TGTGCCAGTCGGACAGCGGACAATCAGCCCCAGCATTTT
TRBJ1-5,TRBD1,-,TRBV2,CASSGQGFSNQPQHF,TGTGCCAGCAGTGGACAGGGTTTTAGCAATCAGCCCCAGCATTTT
TRBJ2-1,-,few,TRBV11-2,CASSPSVAARGNEQFF,TGTGCCAGCAGCCCCAGCGTGGCAGCCAGGGGCAATGAGCAGTTCTTC
TRBJ1-5,-,-,TRBV6-6,CASSYWALAESQHF,TGTGCCAGCAGTTACTGGGCACTCGCCGAATCCCAGCATTTT
TRBJ1-4,-,few,TRBV30,CAWSVANNEKLFF,TGTGCCTGGAGTGTGGCAAACAATGAAAAACTGTTTTTT
TRBJ2-7,TRBD1,-,TRBV6-5,CASSYYGTGSLYEQYF,TGTGCCAGCAGTTACTACGGGACAGGGTCCCTCTACGAGCAGTACTTC